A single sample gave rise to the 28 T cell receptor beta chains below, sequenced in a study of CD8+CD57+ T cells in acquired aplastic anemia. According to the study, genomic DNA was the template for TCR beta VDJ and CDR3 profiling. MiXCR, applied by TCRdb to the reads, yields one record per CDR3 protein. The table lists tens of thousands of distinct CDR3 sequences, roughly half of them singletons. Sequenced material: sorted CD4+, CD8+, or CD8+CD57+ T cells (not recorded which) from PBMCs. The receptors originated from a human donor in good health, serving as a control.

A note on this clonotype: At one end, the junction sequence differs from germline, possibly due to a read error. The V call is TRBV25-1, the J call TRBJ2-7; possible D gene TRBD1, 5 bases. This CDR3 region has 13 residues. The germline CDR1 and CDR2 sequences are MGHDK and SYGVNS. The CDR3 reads CACSDQGYYEQYF. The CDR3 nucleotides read TGTGCCTGCAGTGACCAGGGCTACTACGAGCAGTACTTC.

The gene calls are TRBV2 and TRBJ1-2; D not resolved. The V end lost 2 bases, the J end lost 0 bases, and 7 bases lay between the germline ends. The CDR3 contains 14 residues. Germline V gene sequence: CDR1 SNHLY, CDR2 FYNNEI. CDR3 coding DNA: TGTGCCAGCAGTGAATTGGCAGCTAACTATGGCTACACCTTC. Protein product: CASSELAANYGYTF.

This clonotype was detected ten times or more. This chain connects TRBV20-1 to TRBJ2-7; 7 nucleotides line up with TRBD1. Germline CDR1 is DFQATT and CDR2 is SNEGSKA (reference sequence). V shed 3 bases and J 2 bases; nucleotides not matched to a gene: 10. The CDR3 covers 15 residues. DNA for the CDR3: TGCAGTGCTAGGCCCCGGGACAGACCCACCTACGAGCAGTACTTC. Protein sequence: CSARPRDRPTYEQYF.

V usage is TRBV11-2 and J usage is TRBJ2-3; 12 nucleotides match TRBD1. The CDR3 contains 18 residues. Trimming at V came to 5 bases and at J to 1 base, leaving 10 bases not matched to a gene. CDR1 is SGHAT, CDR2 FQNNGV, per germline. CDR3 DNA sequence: TGTGCCAGCAGCCAGACGGGACAGGGGGCTCTCCGCACAGATACGCAGTATTTT. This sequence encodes CASSQTGQGALRTDTQYF. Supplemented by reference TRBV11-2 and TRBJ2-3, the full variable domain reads EAGVAQSPRYKIIEKRQSVAFWCNPISGHATLYWYQQILGQGPKLLIQFQNNGVVDDSQLPKDRFSAERLKGVDSTLKIQPAKLEDSAVYLCASSQTGQGALRTDTQYFGPGTRLTVL.

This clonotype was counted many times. The CDR3 sequence: CASSSPGSRDEQYF. CDR3 sequence (DNA): TGTGCCAGCAGTTCCCCTGGATCAAGGGACGAGCAGTACTTC. The chain couples TRBV27 to TRBJ2-7; D remains unclear. Germline lookup yields CDR1 MNHEY and CDR2 SMNVEV (reference sequence). Trimming pared 4 bases from V and 5 bases from J, leaving 15 bases between. This CDR3 is built from 14 residues.

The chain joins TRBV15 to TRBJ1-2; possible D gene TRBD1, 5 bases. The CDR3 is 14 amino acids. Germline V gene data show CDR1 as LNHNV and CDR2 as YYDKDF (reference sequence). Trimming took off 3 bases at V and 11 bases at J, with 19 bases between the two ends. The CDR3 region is CATSSPDSPWWYTF. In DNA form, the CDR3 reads TGTGCCACCAGCAGCCCCGACAGCCCTTGGTGGTACACCTTC.

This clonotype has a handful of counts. The CDR3 loop reads CASSALAGVGADTQYF. CDR3 DNA sequence: TGTGCCAGCAGTGCCCTAGCGGGAGTTGGCGCAGATACGCAGTATTTT. V and J are TRBV25-1 and TRBJ2-3, with TRBD2 matching over 10 bases. Losses at the gene ends were 4 bases for V and 4 bases for J; bases not matched to a gene: 8. Germline loops: CDR1 MGHDK, CDR2 SYGVNS. The CDR3 contains 16 residues.

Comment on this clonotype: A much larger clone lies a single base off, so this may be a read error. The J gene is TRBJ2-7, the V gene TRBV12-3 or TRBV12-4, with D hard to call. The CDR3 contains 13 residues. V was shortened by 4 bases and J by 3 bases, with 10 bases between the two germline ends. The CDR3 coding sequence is TGTGCCAGCAGTTACATCGGCGACTACGAGCAGTACTTC. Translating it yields CASSYIGDYEQYF.

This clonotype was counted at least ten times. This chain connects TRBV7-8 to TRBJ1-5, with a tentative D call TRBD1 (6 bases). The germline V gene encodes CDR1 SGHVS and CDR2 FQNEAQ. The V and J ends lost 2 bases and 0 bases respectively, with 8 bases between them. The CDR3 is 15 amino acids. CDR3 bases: TGTGCCAGCAGCTTACTGGGGGCTAGCAATCAGCCCCAGCATTTT. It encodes CASSLLGASNQPQHF. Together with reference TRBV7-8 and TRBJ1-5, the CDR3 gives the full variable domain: GAGVSQSPRYKVAKRGQDVALRCDPISGHVSLFWYQQALGQGPEFLTYFQNEAQLDKSGLPSDRFFAERPEGSVSTLKIQRTQQEDSAVYLCASSLLGASNQPQHFGDGTRLSIL.

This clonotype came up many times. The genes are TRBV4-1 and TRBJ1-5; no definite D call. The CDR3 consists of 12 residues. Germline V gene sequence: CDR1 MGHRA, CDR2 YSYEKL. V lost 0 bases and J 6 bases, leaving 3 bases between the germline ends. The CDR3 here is CASSQDSQPQHF. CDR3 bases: TGCGCCAGCAGCCAAGATAGTCAGCCCCAGCATTTT.

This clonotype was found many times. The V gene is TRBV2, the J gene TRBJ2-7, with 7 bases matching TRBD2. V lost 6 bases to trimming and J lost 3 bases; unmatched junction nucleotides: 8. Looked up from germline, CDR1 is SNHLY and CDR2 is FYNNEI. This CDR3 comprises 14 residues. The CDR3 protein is CASSVSGYSYEQYF. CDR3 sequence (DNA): TGTGCCAGCAGCGTTAGCGGGTACAGCTACGAGCAGTACTTC.

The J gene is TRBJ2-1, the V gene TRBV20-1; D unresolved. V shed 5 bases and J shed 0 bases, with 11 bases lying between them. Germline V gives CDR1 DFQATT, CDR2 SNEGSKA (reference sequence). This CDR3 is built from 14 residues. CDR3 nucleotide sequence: TGCAGTGCTCAGACTGGCAGCTCCTACAATGAGCAGTTCTTC. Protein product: CSAQTGSSYNEQFF.

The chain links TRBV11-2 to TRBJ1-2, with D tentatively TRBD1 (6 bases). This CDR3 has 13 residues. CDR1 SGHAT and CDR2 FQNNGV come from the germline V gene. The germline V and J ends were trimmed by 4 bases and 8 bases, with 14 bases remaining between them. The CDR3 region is CASSYAGAWGYTF. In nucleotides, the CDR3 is TGTGCCAGCAGCTATGCGGGGGCCTGGGGCTACACCTTC.

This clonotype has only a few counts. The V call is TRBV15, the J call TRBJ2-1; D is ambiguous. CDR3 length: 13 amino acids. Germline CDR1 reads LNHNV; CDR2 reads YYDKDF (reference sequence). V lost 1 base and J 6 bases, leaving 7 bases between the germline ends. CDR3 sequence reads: CATSRGDGNEQFF. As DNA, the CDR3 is TGTGCCACCAGCAGAGGAGACGGCAATGAGCAGTTCTTC.

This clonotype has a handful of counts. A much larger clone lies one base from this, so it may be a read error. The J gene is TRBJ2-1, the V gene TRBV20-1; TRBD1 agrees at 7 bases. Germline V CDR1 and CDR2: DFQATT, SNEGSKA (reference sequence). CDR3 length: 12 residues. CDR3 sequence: CSADRDNNGQFF. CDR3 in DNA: TGCAGTGCTGACAGGGATAACAATGGGCAGTTCTTC.

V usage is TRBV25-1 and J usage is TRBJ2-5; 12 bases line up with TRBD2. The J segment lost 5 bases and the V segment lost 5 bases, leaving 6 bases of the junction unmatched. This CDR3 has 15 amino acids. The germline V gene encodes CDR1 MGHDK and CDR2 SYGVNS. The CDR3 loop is CASSTLAGGSETQYF. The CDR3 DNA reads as TGTGCCAGCAGTACCCTAGCGGGAGGGTCGGAGACCCAGTACTTC.

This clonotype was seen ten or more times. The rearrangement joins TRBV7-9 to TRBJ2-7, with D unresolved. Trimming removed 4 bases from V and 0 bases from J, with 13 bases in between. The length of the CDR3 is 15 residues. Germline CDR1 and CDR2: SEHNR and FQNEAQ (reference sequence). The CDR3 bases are TGTGCCAGCAGCTCCCTATTGAGGCCCTCCTACGAGCAGTACTTC. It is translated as CASSSLLRPSYEQYF.

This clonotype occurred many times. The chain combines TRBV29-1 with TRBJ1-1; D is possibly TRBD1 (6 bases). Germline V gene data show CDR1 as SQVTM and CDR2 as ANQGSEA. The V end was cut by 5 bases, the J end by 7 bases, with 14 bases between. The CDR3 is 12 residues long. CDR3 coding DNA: TGCAGCGTTCACACAGGGCGGGGTGAAGCTTTCTTT. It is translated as CSVHTGRGEAFF.

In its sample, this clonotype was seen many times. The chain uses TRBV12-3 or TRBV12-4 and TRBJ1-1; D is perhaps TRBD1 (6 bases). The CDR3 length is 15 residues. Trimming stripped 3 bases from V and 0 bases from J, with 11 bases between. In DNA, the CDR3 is TGTGCCAGCAGTTTTGGACAGTTAATGAACACTGAAGCTTTCTTT. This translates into CASSFGQLMNTEAFF.

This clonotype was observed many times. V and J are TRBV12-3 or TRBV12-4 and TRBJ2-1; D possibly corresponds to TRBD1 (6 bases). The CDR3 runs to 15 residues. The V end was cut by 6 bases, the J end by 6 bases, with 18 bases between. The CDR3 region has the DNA TGTGCCAGCAGACTACCGGGACACCTTACCAATGAGCAGTTCTTC. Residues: CASRLPGHLTNEQFF.

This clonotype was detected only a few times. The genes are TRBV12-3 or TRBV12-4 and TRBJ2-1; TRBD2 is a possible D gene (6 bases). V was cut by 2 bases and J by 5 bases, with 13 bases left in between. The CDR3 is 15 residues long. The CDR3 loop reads CASSLRDSTDNEQFF. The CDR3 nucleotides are TGTGCCAGCAGTTTAAGGGACTCGACGGACAATGAGCAGTTCTTC.

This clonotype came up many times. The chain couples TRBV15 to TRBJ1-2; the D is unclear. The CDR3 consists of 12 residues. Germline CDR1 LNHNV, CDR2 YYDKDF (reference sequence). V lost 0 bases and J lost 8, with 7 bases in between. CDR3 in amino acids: CATSRDGGGYTF. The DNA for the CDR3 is TGTGCCACCAGCAGAGATGGTGGGGGCTACACCTTC.

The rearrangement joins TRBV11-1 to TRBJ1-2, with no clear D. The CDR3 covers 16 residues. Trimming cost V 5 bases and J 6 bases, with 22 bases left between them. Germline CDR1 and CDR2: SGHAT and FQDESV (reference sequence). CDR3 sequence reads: CASSLRLGSGGNGYTF. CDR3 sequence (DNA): TGTGCCAGCAGCCTGCGCTTGGGCAGCGGAGGGAATGGCTACACCTTC.

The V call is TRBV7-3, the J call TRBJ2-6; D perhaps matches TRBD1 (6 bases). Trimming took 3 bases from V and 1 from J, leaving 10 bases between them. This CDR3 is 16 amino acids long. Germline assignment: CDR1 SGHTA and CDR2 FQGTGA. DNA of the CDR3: TGTGCCAGCAGCTTCCATCAGGGGTCTGGGGCCAACGTCCTGACTTTC. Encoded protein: CASSFHQGSGANVLTF.

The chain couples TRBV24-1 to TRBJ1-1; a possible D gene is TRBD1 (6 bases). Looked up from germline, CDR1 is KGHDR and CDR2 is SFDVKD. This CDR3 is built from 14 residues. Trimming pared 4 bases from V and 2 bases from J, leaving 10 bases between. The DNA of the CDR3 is TGTGCCACCAGTGAATCCGGGGGCAACACTGAAGCTTTCTTT. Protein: CATSESGGNTEAFF.

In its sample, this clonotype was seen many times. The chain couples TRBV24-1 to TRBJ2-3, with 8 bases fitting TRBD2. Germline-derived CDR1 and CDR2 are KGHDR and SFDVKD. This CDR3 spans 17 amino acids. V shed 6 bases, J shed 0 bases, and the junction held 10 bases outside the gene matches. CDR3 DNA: TGTGCCACCAGTCGGGGGGGGCCACTCGGGAGCACAGATACGCAGTATTTT. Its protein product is CATSRGGPLGSTDTQYF.

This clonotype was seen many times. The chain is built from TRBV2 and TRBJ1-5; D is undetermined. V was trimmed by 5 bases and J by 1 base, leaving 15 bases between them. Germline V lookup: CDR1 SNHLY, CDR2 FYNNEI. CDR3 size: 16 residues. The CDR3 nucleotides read TGTGCCAGCAGTCCGAGGTCAAGCGGCAGCAATCAGCCCCAGCATTTT. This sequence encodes CASSPRSSGSNQPQHF.

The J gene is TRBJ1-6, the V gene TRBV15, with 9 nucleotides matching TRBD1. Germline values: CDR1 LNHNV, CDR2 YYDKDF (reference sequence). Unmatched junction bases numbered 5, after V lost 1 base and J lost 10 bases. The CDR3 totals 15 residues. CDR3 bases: TGTGCCACCAGCAGAGGGACAGGGGTGGGGTCACCCCTCCACTTT. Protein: CATSRGTGVGSPLHF.